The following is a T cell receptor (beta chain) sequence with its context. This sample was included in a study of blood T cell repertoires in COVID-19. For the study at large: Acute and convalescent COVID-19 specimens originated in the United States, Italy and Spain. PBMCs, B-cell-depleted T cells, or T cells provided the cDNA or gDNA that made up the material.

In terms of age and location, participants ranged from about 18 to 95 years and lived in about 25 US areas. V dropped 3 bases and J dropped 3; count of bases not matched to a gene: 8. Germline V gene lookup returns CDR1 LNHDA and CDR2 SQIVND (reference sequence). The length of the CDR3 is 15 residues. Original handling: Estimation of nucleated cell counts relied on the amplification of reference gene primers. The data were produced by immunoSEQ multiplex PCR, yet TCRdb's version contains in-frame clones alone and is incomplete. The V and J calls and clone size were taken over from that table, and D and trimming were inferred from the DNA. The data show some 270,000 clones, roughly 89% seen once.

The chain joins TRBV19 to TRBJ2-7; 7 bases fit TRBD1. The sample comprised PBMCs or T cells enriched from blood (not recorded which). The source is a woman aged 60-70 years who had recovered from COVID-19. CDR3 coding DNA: TGTGCCAGTAGTATCACAGGGGCGGGCCTCTACGAGCAGTACTTC. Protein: CASSITGAGLYEQYF.